Detailed here is one T cell receptor (beta chain). The data were obtained in a study of blood T cell repertoires in COVID-19. Study-level information: COVID-19 samples collected from the United States, Italy and Spain covered acute and convalescent phases. Nucleic acid was either cDNA or gDNA, and it came from T cells, B-cell-depleted T cells, or PBMCs.

The CDR3 has 15 amino acids. Germline values: CDR1 MNHEY, CDR2 SVGAGI. The V end was cut by 10 bases, the J end by 7 bases, with 23 bases between. In the authors' workflow: Amplification of reference gene primers provided the estimated nucleated cell counts. Sequencing used immunoSEQ multiplex PCR; TCRdb keeps in-frame clones, though not all of them. Clone size and the V and J calls come from that table; the DNA yielded D and trimming. The profile shows around 68,000 clones, 80% to 90% of them singletons. This TCR was sampled from a man aged 50 or older with active COVID-19. The chain joins TRBV6-5 to TRBJ2-1, with D possibly TRBD1 on 5 matching bases. The sample was peripheral blood. In nucleotides, the CDR3 is TGTGCCACCAGCCCCAACAGGATGCTGGGGAATGAGCAGTTCTTC. Residues: CATSPNRMLGNEQFF.